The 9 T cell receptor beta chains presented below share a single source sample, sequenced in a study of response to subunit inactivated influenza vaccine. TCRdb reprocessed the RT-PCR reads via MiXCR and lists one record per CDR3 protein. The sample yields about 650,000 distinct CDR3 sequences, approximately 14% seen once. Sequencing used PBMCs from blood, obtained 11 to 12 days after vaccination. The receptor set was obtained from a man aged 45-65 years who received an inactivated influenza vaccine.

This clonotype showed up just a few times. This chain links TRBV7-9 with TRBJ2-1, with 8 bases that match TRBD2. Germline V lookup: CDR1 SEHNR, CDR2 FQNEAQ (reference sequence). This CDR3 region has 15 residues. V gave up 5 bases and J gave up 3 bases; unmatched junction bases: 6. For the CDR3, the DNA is TGTGCCAGCAGCAAACTAGCGGAGGTCTACAATGAGCAGTTCTTC. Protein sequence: CASSKLAEVYNEQFF.

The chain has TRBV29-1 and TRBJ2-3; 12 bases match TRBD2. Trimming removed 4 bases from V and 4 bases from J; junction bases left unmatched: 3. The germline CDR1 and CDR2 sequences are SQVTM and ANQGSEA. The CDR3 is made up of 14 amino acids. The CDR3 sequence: CSVGTSGIADTQYF. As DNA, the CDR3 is TGCAGCGTTGGGACTAGCGGGATAGCAGATACGCAGTATTTT.

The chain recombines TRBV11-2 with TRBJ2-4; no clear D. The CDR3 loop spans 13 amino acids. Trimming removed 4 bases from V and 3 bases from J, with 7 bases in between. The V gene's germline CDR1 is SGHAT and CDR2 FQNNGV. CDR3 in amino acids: CASSSLGKNIQYF. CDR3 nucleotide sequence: TGTGCCAGCAGCTCGCTGGGCAAAAACATTCAGTACTTC.

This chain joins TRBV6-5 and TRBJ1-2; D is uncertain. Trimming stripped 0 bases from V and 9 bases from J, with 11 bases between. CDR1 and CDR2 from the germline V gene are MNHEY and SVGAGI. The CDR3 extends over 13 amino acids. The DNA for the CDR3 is TGTGCCAGCAGTTACTCGCGTTCCGGGAGCTACACCTTC. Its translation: CASSYSRSGSYTF.

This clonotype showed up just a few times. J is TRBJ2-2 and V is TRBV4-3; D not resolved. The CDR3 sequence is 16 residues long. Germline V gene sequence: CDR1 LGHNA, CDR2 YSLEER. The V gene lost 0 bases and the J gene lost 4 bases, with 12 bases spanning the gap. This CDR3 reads CASSQDSRTLTGELFF. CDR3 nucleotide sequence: TGCGCCAGCAGCCAAGATTCGAGGACGCTCACCGGGGAGCTGTTTTTT.

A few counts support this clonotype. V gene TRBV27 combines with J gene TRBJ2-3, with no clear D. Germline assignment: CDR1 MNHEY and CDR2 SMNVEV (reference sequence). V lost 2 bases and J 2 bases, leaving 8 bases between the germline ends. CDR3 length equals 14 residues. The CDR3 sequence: CASSLALNTDTQYF. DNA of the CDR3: TGTGCCAGCAGTTTAGCTCTAAACACAGATACGCAGTATTTT.

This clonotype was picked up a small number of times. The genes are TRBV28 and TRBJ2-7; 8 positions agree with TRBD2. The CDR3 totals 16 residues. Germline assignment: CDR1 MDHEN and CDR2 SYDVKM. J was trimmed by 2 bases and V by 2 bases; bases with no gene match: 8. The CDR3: CASSLGVSGTPYEQYF. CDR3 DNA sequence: TGTGCCAGCAGTTTAGGGGTTAGCGGGACTCCCTACGAGCAGTACTTC.

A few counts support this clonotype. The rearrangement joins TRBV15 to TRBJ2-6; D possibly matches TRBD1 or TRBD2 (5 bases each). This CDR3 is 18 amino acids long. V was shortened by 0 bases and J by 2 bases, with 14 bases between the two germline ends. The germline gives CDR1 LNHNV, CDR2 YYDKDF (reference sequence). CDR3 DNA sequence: TGTGCCACCAGCAGAGATGAGGGGAGTTTGGCTGGGGCCAACGTCCTGACTTTC. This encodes CATSRDEGSLAGANVLTF.

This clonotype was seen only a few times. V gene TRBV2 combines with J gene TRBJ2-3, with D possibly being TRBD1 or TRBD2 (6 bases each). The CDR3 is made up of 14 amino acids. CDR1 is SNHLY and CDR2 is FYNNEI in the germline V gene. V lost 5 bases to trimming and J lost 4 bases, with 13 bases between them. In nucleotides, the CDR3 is TGTGCCAGCAGTTGGAACGGGGGCCCAGATACGCAGTATTTT. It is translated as CASSWNGGPDTQYF.